This T cell receptor beta chain was captured in a study of T cells expressing NK-cell markers. CDR1 is SGHTA, CDR2 FQGNSA, per germline. CDR3 length equals 14 residues. TCRdb re-called the 5' RACE reads and catalogs CDR3 proteins one per entry, DNA excluded. This sample lists hundreds of thousands of distinct CDR3 sequences; its ten largest clones have 7.3%. Concerning this clonotype: As yet, its antigen is unknown.

Study observations and caveats: Dominant NKG2C+ clonotypes in roughly six donors made up roughly 1.0-7.0% of CD8+ T cells. The study found these clonotypes also leading the CD3+CD56-NKG2C+ fraction in a few donors.

The specimen was blood T cells: a sorted CD56 or NKG2C T cell subset, CD4+ or CD8+ T cells, or bulk PBMC T cells (not recorded which). This sequence originates from a woman aged 18-69 years in good health. This chain connects TRBV7-2 to TRBJ2-1. The CDR3 is CASSLAGRLDEQFF.